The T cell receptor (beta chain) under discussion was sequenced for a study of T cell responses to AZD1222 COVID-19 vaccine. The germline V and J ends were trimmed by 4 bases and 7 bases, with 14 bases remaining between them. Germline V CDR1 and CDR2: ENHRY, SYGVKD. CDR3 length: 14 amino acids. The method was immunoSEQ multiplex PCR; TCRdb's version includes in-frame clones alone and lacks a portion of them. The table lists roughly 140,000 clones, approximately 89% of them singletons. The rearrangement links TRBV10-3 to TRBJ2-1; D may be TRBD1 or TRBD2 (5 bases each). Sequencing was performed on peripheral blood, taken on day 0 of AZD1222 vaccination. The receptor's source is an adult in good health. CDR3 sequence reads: CAISGQFGINEQFF. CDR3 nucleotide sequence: TGTGCCATCAGTGGACAGTTCGGGATAAATGAGCAGTTCTTC.